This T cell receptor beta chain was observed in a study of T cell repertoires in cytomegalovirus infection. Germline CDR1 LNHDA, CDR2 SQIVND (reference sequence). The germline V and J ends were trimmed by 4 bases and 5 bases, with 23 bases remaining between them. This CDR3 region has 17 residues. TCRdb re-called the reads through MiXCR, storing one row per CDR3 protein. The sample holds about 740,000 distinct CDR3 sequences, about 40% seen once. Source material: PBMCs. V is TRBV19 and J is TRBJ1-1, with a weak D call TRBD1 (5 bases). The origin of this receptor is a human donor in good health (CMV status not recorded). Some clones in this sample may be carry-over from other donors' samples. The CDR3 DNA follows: TGTGCCAGTAGTACTGATAGATATTGGGGGACTGAGACTGAAGCTTTCTTT. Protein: CASSTDRYWGTETEAFF. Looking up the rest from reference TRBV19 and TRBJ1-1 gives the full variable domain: DGGITQSPKYLFRKEGQNVTLSCEQNLNHDAMYWYRQDPGQGLRLIYYSQIVNDFQKGDIAEGYSVSREKKESFPLTVTSAQKNPTAFYLCASSTDRYWGTETEAFFGQGTRLTVV.